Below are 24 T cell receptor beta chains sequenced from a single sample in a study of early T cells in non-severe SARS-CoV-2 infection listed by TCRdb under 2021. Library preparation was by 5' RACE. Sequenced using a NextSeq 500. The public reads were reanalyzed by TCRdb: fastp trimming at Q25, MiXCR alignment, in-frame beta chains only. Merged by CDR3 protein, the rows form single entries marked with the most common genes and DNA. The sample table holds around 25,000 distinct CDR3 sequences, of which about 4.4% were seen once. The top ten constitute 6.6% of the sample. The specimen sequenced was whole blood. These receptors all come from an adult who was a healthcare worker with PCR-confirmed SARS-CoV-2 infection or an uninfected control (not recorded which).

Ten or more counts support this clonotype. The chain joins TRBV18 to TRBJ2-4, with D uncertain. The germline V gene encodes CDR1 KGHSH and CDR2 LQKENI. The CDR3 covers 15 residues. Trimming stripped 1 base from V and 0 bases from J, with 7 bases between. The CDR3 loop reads CASSPLGLAKNIQYF. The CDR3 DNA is TGTGCCAGCTCACCACTAGGGCTAGCCAAAAACATTCAGTACTTC.

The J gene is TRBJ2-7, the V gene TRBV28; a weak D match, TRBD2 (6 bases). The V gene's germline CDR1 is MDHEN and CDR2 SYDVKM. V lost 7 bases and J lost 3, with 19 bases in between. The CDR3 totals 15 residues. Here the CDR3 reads CASTRSPAGYYEQYF. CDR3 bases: TGTGCCAGCACCCGAAGCCCAGCGGGTTACTACGAGCAGTACTTC. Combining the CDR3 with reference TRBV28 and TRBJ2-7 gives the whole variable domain DVKVTQSSRYLVKRTGEKVFLECVQDMDHENMFWYRQDPGLGLRLIYFSYDVKMKEKGDIPEGYSVSREKKERFSLILESASTNQTSMYLCASTRSPAGYYEQYFGPGTRLTVT.

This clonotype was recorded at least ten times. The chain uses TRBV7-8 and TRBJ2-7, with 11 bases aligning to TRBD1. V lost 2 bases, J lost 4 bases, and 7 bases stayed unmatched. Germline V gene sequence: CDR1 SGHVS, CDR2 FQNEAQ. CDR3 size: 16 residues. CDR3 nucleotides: TGTGCCAGCAGCTTAACCCACGGGACAGGGGGTTACGAGCAGTACTTC. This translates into CASSLTHGTGGYEQYF.

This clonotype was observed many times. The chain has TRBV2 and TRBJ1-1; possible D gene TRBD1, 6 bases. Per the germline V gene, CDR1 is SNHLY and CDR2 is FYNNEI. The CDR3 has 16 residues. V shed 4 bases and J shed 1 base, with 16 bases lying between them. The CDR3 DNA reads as TGTGCCAGCAGTGGTCAATTTGACAGGAGGAACACTGAAGCTTTCTTT. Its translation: CASSGQFDRRNTEAFF.

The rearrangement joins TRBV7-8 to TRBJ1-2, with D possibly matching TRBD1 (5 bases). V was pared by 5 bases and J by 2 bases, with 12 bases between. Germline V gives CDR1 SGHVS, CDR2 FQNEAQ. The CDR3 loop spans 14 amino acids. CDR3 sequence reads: CASSLRDVNYGYTF. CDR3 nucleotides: TGTGCCAGCAGCCTGCGGGACGTGAACTATGGCTACACCTTC. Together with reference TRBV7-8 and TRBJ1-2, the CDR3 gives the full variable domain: GAGVSQSPRYKVAKRGQDVALRCDPISGHVSLFWYQQALGQGPEFLTYFQNEAQLDKSGLPSDRFFAERPEGSVSTLKIQRTQQEDSAVYLCASSLRDVNYGYTFGSGTRLTVV.

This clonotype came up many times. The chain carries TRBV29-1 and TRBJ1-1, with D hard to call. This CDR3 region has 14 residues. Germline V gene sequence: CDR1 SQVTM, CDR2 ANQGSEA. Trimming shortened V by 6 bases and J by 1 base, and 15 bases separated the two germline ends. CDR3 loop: CSVLVPPGNTEAFF. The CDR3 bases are TGCAGCGTCCTGGTCCCTCCAGGGAACACTGAAGCTTTCTTT. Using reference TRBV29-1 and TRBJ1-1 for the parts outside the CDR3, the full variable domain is SAVISQKPSRDICQRGTSLTIQCQVDSQVTMMFWYRQQPGQSLTLIATANQGSEATYESGFVIDKFPISRPNLTFSTLTVSNMSPEDSSIYLCSVLVPPGNTEAFFGQGTRLTVV.

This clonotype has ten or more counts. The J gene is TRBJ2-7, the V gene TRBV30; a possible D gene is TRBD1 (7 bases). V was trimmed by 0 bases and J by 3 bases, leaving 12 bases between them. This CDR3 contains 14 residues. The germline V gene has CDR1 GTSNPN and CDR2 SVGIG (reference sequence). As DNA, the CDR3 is TGTGCCTGGAGTGTAGCAGGGGGAGGCTACGAGCAGTACTTC. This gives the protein CAWSVAGGGYEQYF.

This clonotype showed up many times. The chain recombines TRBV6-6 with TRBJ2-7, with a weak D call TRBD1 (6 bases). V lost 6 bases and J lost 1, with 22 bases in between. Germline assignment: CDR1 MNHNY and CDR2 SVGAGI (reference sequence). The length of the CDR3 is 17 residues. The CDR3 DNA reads TGTGCCAGCAGGAGAACAGGGACGGGCCTTAAGTCCTACGAGCAGTACTTC. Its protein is CASRRTGTGLKSYEQYF.

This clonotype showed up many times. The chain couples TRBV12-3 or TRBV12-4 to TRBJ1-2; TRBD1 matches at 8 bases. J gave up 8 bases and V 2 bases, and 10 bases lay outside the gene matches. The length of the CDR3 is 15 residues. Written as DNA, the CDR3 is TGTGCCAGCAGTTTACTAGGCCAGGGGGCTCACGGCTACACCTTC. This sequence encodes CASSLLGQGAHGYTF.

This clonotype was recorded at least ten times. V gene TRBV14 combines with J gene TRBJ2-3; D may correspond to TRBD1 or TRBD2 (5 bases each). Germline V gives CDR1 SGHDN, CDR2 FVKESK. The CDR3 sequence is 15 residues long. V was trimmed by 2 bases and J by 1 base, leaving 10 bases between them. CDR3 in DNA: TGTGCCAGCAGCCAAAAGAGGGGTGGCACAGATACGCAGTATTTT. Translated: CASSQKRGGTDTQYF.

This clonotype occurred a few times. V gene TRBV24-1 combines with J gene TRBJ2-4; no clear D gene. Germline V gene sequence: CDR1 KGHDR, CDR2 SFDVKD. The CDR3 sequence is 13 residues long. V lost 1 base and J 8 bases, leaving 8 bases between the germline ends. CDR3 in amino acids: CATSDLGMDIQYF. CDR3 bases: TGTGCCACCAGTGATTTAGGGATGGACATTCAGTACTTC.

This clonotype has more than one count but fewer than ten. CDR3 sequence: CSAGDRDYEQYF. CDR3 bases: TGCAGTGCTGGTGACAGGGACTACGAGCAGTACTTC. The V call is TRBV20-1, the J call TRBJ2-7; TRBD1 matches 7 bases. Germline trimming cut 5 bases from V and 3 bases from J; bases unmatched to any gene: 4. This CDR3 is built from 12 residues. Germline CDR1 DFQATT, CDR2 SNEGSKA (reference sequence).

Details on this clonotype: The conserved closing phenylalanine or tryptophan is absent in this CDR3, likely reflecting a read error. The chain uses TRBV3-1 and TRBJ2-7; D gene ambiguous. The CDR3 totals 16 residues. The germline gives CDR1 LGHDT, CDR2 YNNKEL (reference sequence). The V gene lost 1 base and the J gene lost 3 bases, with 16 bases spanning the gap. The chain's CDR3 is CASSQGSLHDLYEQYS. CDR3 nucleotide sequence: TGTGCCAGCAGCCAAGGGTCTCTCCACGACCTCTACGAGCAGTACTCC.

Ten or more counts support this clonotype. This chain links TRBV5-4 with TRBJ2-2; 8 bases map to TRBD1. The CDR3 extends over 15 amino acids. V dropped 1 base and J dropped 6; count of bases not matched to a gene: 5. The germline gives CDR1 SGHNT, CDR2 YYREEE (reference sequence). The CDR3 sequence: CASSLLGQVSGELFF. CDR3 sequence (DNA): TGTGCCAGCAGCTTGCTGGGACAGGTCTCCGGGGAGCTGTTTTTT.

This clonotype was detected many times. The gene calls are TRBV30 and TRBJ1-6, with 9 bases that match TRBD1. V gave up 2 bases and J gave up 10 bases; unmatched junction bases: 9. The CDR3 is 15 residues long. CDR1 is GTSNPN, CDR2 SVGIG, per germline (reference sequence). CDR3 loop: CAWSQPGQGYSPLHF. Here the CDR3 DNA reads TGTGCCTGGAGTCAGCCGGGACAGGGTTACTCACCCCTCCACTTT.

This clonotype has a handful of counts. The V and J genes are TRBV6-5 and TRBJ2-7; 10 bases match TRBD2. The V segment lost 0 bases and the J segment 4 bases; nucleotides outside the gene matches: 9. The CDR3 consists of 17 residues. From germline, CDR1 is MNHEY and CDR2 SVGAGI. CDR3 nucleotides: TGTGCCAGCAGTTACTCGAGGGGGGCTAGCGGGAGTTACGAGCAGTACTTC. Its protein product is CASSYSRGASGSYEQYF.

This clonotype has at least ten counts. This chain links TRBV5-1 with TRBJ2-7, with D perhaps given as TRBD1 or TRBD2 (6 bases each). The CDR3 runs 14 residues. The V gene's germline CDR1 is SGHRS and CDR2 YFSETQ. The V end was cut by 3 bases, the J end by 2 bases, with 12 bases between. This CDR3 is CASSSGDTTYEQYF. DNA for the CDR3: TGCGCCAGCAGCTCGGGGGACACGACCTACGAGCAGTACTTC.

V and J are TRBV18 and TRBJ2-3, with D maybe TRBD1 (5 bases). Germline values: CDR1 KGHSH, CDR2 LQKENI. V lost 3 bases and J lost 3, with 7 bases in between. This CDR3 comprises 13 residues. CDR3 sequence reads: CASSPGQTDTQYF. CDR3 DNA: TGTGCCAGCTCACCGGGGCAGACAGATACGCAGTATTTT.

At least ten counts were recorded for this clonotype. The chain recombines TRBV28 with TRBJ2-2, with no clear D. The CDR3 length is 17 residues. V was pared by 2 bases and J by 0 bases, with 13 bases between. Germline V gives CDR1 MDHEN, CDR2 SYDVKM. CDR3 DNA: TGTGCCAGCAGTTTAGCAGGAGCTAGAGCGAACACCGGGGAGCTGTTTTTT. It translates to CASSLAGARANTGELFF. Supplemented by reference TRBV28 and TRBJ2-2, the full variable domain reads DVKVTQSSRYLVKRTGEKVFLECVQDMDHENMFWYRQDPGLGLRLIYFSYDVKMKEKGDIPEGYSVSREKKERFSLILESASTNQTSMYLCASSLAGARANTGELFFGEGSRLTVL.

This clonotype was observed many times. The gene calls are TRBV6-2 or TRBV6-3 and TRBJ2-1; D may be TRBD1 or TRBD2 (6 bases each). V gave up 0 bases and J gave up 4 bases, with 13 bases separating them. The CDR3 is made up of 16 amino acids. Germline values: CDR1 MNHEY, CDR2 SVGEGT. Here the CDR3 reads CASSYSNRDLYNEQFF. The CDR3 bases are TGTGCCAGCAGTTACTCGAACAGGGACTTGTACAATGAGCAGTTCTTC.

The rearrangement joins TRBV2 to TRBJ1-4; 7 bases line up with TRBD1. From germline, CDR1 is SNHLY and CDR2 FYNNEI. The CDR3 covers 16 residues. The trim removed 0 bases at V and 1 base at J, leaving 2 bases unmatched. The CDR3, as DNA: TGTGCCAGCAGTGAAGCATCAGGGGGAACTAATGAAAAACTGTTTTTT. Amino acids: CASSEASGGTNEKLFF.

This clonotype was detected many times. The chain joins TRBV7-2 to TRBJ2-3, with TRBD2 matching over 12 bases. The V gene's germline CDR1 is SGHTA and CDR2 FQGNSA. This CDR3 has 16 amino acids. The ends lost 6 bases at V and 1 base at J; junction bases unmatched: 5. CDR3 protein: CASSPGLAGRTDTQYF. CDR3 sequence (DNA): TGTGCCAGCAGTCCAGGACTAGCGGGGCGCACAGATACGCAGTATTTT.

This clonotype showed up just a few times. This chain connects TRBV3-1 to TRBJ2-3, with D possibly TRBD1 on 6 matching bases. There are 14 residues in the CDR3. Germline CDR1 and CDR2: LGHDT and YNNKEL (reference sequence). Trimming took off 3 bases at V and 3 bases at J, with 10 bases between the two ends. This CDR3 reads CASSQGAATDTQYF. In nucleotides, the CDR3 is TGTGCCAGCAGCCAGGGGGCTGCGACAGATACGCAGTATTTT.

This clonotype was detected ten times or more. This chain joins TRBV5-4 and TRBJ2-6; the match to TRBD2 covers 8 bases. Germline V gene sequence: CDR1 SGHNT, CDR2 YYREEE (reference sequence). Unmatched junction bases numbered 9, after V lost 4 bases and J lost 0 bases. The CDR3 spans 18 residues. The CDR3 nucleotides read TGTGCCAGCAGCCCGCCGGGGGGGCCCTTCTCTGGGGCCAACGTCCTGACTTTC. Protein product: CASSPPGGPFSGANVLTF.